This record looks at one TCR beta chain sequence and its context. No antigen is known for it. This may come from a read error, since a much larger clone is one base off. The data stem from a study of tumor and adjacent non-tumor tissue in lung cancer (dated by TCRdb to 2017 to 2018). For the wider study: Of the cohort, more than ten patients had adenocarcinoma, 2 had squamous cell carcinoma and 1 had small cell lung cancer. Over 25 paired specimens, one tumor and one normal lung sample per patient, were profiled by TCRbeta CDR3 sequencing. In total, sequencing yielded 125,075,908 productive TCRbeta reads, which works out to an average of approximately 4.1 million reads per sample. Bulk TCRbeta repertoires were compared between lung tumor tissue and matched distant non-tumor lung tissue obtained from fewer than 18 lung cancer patients. The roughly 15 patients were aged about 31 to 80 years, included 10 men and 5 women, and had TNM stage I to III disease.

What the research found in general, with its limitations: The sequencing platform is not named in the methods, and unique molecular identifiers are not mentioned. Because peripheral blood was not sequenced, the blood TCRbeta repertoires of the lung cancer patients in the study went unexamined. Only approximately 14 patients were included in the cohort, and the need for larger samples and more detailed clinical data was noted by the authors. TCR diversity was significantly higher in younger patients, and greater tumor TCR diversity was associated with shorter overall survival and shorter disease-free survival. Tumor tissue showed significantly higher TCR diversity (inverse Simpson) than normal lung tissue, at roughly 390 vs 170 (P = 0.0075, Mann-Whitney U test). In normal lung, the top 100 clones accounted for a significantly larger cumulative share of the repertoire than in tumor tissue.

RNA was extracted from bulk unsorted tissue and checked for quality with a NanoDrop ND-1000 and an Agilent 2100. Normal lung samples were distant non-tumor tissue taken more than 3 cm from the tumor edge. Donors were newly diagnosed lung cancer patients admitted for thoracic surgery in China between August and November 2014, without prior chemotherapy. Anyone who had undergone radiotherapy or chemotherapy before, or who had another cancer at the same time, was left out of the study. Surgical tissue pieces of about 1-2.3 cm3 were preserved in RNAlater solution and were kept at -80 degrees C until use. The library was built by means of multiplex PCR. TCRdb shows the sequencer as Illumina HiSeq 2500. TCRbeta libraries were constructed through three rounds of nested PCR with primers (Table S4) according to protocols modified from ARM-PCR. PCR products of 200-500 bp were gel-excised and purified with the QIAquick gel extraction kit before sequencing. In the paper's pipeline: Trimmomatic was used to clean the reads, FLASH merged the cleaned reads into complete CDR3 sequences, and MiTCR assigned the sequences to V(D)J germline segments. Clonal diversity was computed as the inverse Simpson's index with VDJtools. Productive reads were defined as in-frame sequences without a premature stop codon. TCRdb ran its own pipeline on the public reads, namely fastp trimming at Q25 and MiXCR clone calling, and kept in-frame beta chains. A single entry per CDR3 protein holds the most common genes and DNA from its merged rows. These V and J calls are TCRdb output, not the study's own analysis. The sample has roughly 43,000 distinct CDR3 sequences on record, more than 50% of them singletons. The leading ten clones occupy 45% of the sample.

As encoded in the germline V gene, CDR1 is SQVTM while CDR2 is ANQGSEA. V and J lose 1 base and 12 bases, and a span of 15 bases separates them. The CDR3 holds 12 amino acids from the cysteine to the phenylalanine. Here the CDR3 DNA is all that survives: 36 bases in frame from base 1. Sequenced input: distant non-tumor lung tissue. This receptor was taken from a man aged 45-65 years with non-small cell lung cancer. The chain is assembled from TRBV29-1 and TRBJ1-2; confidence is insufficient to name the D gene. The CDR3 reads CSVEGRGFGNTF. The nucleotides read TGCAGCGTTGAAGGGAGAGGATTCGGCAACACCTTC. The full variable domain, with segments outside the CDR3 supplied by the reference TRBV29-1 and TRBJ1-2 proteins, appears as SAVISQKPSRDICQRGTSLTIQCQVDSQVTMMFWYRQQPGQSLTLIATANQGSEATYESGFVIDKFPISRPNLTFSTLTVSNMSPEDSSIYLCSVEGRGFGNTFGSGTRLTVV.